The rows below give T cell receptor beta chains drawn from one sample of a study of T cell responses to AZD1222 COVID-19 vaccine. Using immunoSEQ multiplex PCR, the repertoire was profiled, and TCRdb retains in-frame clones only, with some absent. The repertoire has 150,000 to 200,000 clones, just over 90% of them found once; the top ten carry roughly 3.9%. The material sequenced was peripheral blood, taken on day 0 of AZD1222 vaccination. These receptors all stem from an adult in good health. Each CDR3 is given with its conserved first and last residue. D genes are given only for firm matches. Rows give clone size only sometimes, using once, few, many, or a class for an expanded clone.

clone_size d_call j_call v_call cdr3_nt cdr3_aa
NA NA TRBJ2-7 TRBV4-1 TGCGCCAGCAGCCAAGTTACGGCAGGAGCTTACTACGAGCAGTACTTC CASSQVTAGAYYEQYF
NA NA TRBJ2-7 TRBV19 TGTGCCAGTAGTTCCCTGACCGGGGGCGTCTCCTACGAGCAGTACTTC CASSSLTGGVSYEQYF
once NA TRBJ1-3 TRBV29-1 TGCAGCTTTAGACAGGCTCCTATCTCTGGAAACACCATATATTTT CSFRQAPISGNTIYF
NA TRBD2 TRBJ2-7 TRBV2 TGTGCCAGCAGCCTCGGGGTAGCGGGAGTTTCGTACGAGCAGTACTTC CASSLGVAGVSYEQYF
NA TRBD1 TRBJ2-7 TRBV7-9 TGTGCCAGCAGCTCCGGGACAGCTACCCTCGAGCAGTACTTC CASSSGTATLEQYF
NA TRBD2 TRBJ2-1 TRBV3-1/TRBV3-2 TGTGCCAGCAGCCAGGGACTAGTCGATGAGCAGTTCTTC CASSQGLVDEQFF
NA TRBD2 TRBJ2-2 TRBV14 TGTGCCAGCAGCCAAGATTCGGGGCTAGCGGGAGACACCGGGGAGCTGTTTTTT CASSQDSGLAGDTGELFF
NA NA TRBJ2-7 TRBV18 TGTGCCAGCTCACCGGGGGCCAATGGCCCTACACCCTACGAGCAGTACTTC CASSPGANGPTPYEQYF
NA NA TRBJ1-5 TRBV2 TGTGCCAGCAAACAGTTTGGACATCAGCCCCAGCATTTT CASKQFGHQPQHF
NA NA TRBJ1-4 TRBV19 TGTGCCAGTAGTAAGACCCCCTCAACGAATGAAAAACTGTTTTTT CASSKTPSTNEKLFF
NA NA TRBJ1-1 TRBV7-9 TGTGCCAGCAGCTACGCCGGGTTGAACACTGAAGCTTTCTTT CASSYAGLNTEAFF
NA NA TRBJ1-1 TRBV5-5 TGTGCCAGCAGCAGACGGACAGCCGGCACTGAAGCTTTCTTT CASSRRTAGTEAFF
NA NA TRBJ2-7 TRBV5-3 TGTGCCAGAAGCTTGGAATGGTACCGGGACAACGTCTCCGAGCAGTACTTC CARSLEWYRDNVSEQYF
NA NA TRBJ1-1 TRBV7-9 TGTGCCAGCAGCTTAGTGTCGGGGTCGATGAACACTGAAGCTTTCTTT CASSLVSGSMNTEAFF
NA NA TRBJ1-1 TRBV5-5 TGTGCCAGCAGCCCCTCGGCCGAGTTGGGGGGCTCAAACACTGAAGCTTTCTTT CASSPSAELGGSNTEAFF
NA NA TRBJ2-3 TRBV7-6 TGTGCCAGCAGCTTTCTTGAGAGCACAGATACGCAGTATTTT CASSFLESTDTQYF
once NA TRBJ1-1 TRBV3-1/TRBV3-2 TGTGCCAGCAGCCAGACGAACACTGAAGCTTTCTTT CASSQTNTEAFF
NA TRBD2 TRBJ2-1 TRBV20-1 TGCAGTGCTGTAGCGGGGGTTGAGCAGTTCTTC CSAVAGVEQFF
NA NA TRBJ2-3 TRBV12-3/TRBV12-4 TGTGCCGTACGGGGGAGCACAGATACGCAGTATTTT CAVRGSTDTQYF
NA TRBD1 TRBJ1-1 TRBV29-1 TGCAGCGTTGGATCTTCCAGGGGGGCGGAGGACACTGAAGCTTTCTTT CSVGSSRGAEDTEAFF
NA NA TRBJ2-7 TRBV7-6 TGTGCCAGCAGCTTAAATGGGGCGGGTCCCCCCTACGAGCAGTACTTC CASSLNGAGPPYEQYF
NA NA TRBJ1-4 TRBV10-1 TGCGCCAGCAGTGAAGGGCCCAATGAAAAACTGTTTTTT CASSEGPNEKLFF
once NA TRBJ1-6 TRBV3-1/TRBV3-2 TGTGCCAGCAGCCGGAACTATAATTCACCCCTCCACTTT CASSRNYNSPLHF
NA NA TRBJ2-7 TRBV6-1 TGTGCCAGCAGTGAAGCGTCAACAGGGTCCTACGAGCAGTACTTC CASSEASTGSYEQYF
NA TRBD2 TRBJ2-4 TRBV7-9 TGTGCCAGCAGCTCAGCGGGGGGAGAGACCAAAAACATTCAGTACTTC CASSSAGGETKNIQYF
once TRBD1 TRBJ1-1 TRBV19 TGTGCCAGTAGTGCGACAGGGGCTTTCACTGAAGCTTTCTTT CASSATGAFTEAFF
NA NA TRBJ2-1 TRBV5-1 TGCGCCAGCAGCTTGACGGGCAGCCCAGGGGATGAGCAGTTCTTC CASSLTGSPGDEQFF
NA NA TRBJ2-5 TRBV5-6 TGTGCCAGCAGCTTAGATACAGTTTATCCCCAAGAGACCCAGTACTTC CASSLDTVYPQETQYF
NA NA TRBJ2-7 TRBV19 TGTGCCAGTAGTATCAACCCCGTAAGTCCCTACGAGCAGTACTTC CASSINPVSPYEQYF
NA TRBD2 TRBJ2-5 TRBV15 TGTGCCACCAGCAGGAGGGACTATGGGGAGACCCAGTACTTC CATSRRDYGETQYF
NA NA TRBJ1-5 TRBV27 TGTGCCAGCAGTTTCGTGGGGGGATATCAGCCCCAGCATTTT CASSFVGGYQPQHF
NA TRBD1 TRBJ2-3 TRBV2 TGTGCCAGCCGTCTCCCCAGGACAGGGGATGTGACAGATACGCAGTATTTT CASRLPRTGDVTDTQYF
NA NA TRBJ2-1 TRBV12-5 TGTGCTAGTGGCGCTGGCAGGGTCTCCTACAATGAGCAGTTCTTC CASGAGRVSYNEQFF
NA NA TRBJ2-6 TRBV19 TGTGCCAGTAGTACAAACGGAAATAGACAGAAAATCTCTGGGGCCAACGTCCTGACTTTC CASSTNGNRQKISGANVLTF
few TRBD2 TRBJ2-7 TRBV29-1 TGCAGCGTGACGACTAGCGGGAGTGTTTACGAGCAGTACTTC CSVTTSGSVYEQYF
NA NA TRBJ1-6 TRBV7-6 TGTGCCAGCAGCCGTTACGGGACATTTGGGAATTCACCCCTCCACTTT CASSRYGTFGNSPLHF
once TRBD2 TRBJ2-3 TRBV5-1 TGCGCCAGCAGCTTGGGACTAGCGGGATCATCAGATACGCAGTATTTT CASSLGLAGSSDTQYF
NA NA TRBJ1-2 TRBV19 TGTGCCACACACCCCGGGGTAATGATCTATGGCTACACCTTC CATHPGVMIYGYTF
NA NA TRBJ1-1 TRBV7-8 TGTGCCAGCAGCTTATCTGGGGAATTGGGCACTGAAGCTTTCTTT CASSLSGELGTEAFF
NA NA TRBJ2-2 TRBV21-1 TGCGTCGGAGGGGAGCTGTTTTTT CVGGELFF
NA NA TRBJ2-1 TRBV5-5 TGTGCCAGCAGCTTGGTCTCGGGCGGCAGGTACAATGAGCAGTTCTTC CASSLVSGGRYNEQFF
few NA TRBJ1-1 TRBV18 TGTGCCAGCTCACCACACCATCAGGAGAACACTGAAGCTTTCTTT CASSPHHQENTEAFF
NA NA TRBJ1-1 TRBV5-4 TGTGCCAGCAGCTTTAAAAGGGGCTTAACTGAAGCTTTCTTT CASSFKRGLTEAFF
NA TRBD1 TRBJ1-1 TRBV18 TGTGCCAGCTCTCCACGACAGGGAAGAGGACGGGCCACTGAAGCTTTCTTT CASSPRQGRGRATEAFF
NA NA TRBJ1-2 TRBV6-5 TGTGCCAGCTCCCTCCCGAATTATGGCTACACCTTC CASSLPNYGYTF
NA TRBD2 TRBJ2-4 TRBV7-6 TGTGCCAGCAGCCCCGAGACTAGCGGGAGGGTATCCGGCATTCAGTACTTC CASSPETSGRVSGIQYF
NA NA TRBJ1-6 TRBV7-9 TGTGCCAGCAGCTCACAGTTGTATAATTCACCCCTCCACTTT CASSSQLYNSPLHF
once TRBD2 TRBJ2-5 TRBV5-1 TGCGCCAGCAGCTTGGGGACTAGCGTTCCGGGAGAGACCCAGTACTTC CASSLGTSVPGETQYF
few NA TRBJ2-7 TRBV6-5 TGTGCCAGCAGATGGGAGTGGTCCGAGCAGTACTTC CASRWEWSEQYF
NA NA TRBJ1-6 TRBV9 TGTGCCAGCAGCGTAGAACCCGAGTCACCCCTCCACTTT CASSVEPESPLHF